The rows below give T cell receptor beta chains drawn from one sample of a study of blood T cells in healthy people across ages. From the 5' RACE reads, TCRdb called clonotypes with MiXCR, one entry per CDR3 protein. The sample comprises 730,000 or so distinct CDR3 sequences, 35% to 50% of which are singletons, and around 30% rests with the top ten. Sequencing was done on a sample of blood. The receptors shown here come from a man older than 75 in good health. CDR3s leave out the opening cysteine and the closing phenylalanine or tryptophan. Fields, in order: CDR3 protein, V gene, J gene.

CDR3: ASSHTTGELF
V: TRBV14
J: TRBJ2-2

CDR3: ASSQDSRGAGEKLF
V: TRBV4-3
J: TRBJ1-4

CDR3: ASSSPDRPYEQY
V: TRBV28
J: TRBJ2-7

CDR3: AWSEQPNTEAF
V: TRBV30
J: TRBJ1-1

CDR3: ASSTNLGRGHVSYEQY
V: TRBV28
J: TRBJ2-7

CDR3: ASSQSGGETQY
V: TRBV4-1
J: TRBJ2-5

CDR3: ASSLGASYVYEQY
V: TRBV7-6
J: TRBJ2-7

CDR3: ASSHHTGELF
V: TRBV6-2/TRBV6-3
J: TRBJ2-2

CDR3: ATSRDRGGYGPLH
V: TRBV15
J: TRBJ1-6

CDR3: ASSHQRDGTSLPVPYEQY
V: TRBV4-1
J: TRBJ2-7

CDR3: ASSYRTASSYNEQF
V: TRBV6-5
J: TRBJ2-1